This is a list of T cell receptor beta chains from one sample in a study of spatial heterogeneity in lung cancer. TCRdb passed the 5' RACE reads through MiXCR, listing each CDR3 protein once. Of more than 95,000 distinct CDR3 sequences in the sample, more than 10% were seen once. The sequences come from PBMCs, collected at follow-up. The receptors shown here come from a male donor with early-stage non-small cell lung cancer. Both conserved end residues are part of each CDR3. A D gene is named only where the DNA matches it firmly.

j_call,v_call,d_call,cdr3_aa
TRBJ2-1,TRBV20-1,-,CSARDWRDSYNEQFF
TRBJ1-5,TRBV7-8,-,CASSSPLVPQHF
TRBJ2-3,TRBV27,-,CSSSLSFPFTDTQYF
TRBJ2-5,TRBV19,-,CASRNFEQQETQYF
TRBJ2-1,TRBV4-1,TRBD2,CASSQASGGYNEQFF
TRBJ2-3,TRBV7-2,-,CASSFTPVDTQYF
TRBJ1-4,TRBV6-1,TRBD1,CASKQGAGKEKLFF
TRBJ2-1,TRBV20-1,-,CSAREGGSSEQFF
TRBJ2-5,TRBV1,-,CTSSQESGGALQETQYF
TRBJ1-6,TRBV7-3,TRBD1,CASSLRDRGNSPLHF
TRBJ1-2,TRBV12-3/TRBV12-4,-,CASSLSVGLTF
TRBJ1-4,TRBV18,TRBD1,CASSPTDRGFNEKLFF
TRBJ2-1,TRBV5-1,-,CASSLDRPTYNEQFF
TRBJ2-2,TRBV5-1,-,CASRENLNTGELFF
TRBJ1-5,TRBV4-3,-,CASSQSRGSDQPQHF
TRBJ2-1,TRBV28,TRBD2,CASRRGGLDYNEQFF
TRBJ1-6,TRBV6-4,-,CASSANPGNSPLHF
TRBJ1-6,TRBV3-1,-,CASSQGPVNSPLHF
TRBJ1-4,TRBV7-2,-,CASSPRPEPNEKLFF
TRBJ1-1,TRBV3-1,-,CASSPPHDSDTEAFF
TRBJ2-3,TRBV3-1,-,CASSQGDTQYF
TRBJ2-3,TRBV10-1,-,CASSEGADTQYF
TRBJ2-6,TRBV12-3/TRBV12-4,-,CASSFPPSGANVLTF
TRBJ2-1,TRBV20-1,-,CSARGQTGEQFF
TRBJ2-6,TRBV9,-,CASTGHGNSGANVLTF
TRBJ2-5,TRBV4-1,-,CASSRAGIQETQYF
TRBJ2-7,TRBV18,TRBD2,CASSPLAGETYEQYF
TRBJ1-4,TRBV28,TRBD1,CASSPGTDEKLFF
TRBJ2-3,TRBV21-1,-,CASSRTPSGSKGGYTDTQYF
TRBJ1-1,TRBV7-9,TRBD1,CASSQDRDNEAFF
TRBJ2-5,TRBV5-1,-,CASRGESETQYF
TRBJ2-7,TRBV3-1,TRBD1,CASSQGGDRAYEQYF
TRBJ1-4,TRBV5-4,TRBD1,CASSSPRTGEKLFF
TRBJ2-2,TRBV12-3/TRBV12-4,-,CAIREGEAGELFF
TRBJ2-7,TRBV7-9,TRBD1,CASSPDRDSYEQYF
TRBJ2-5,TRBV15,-,CATSRELGGLVETQYF
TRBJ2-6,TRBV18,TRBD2,CASSGTSFGSGANVLTF
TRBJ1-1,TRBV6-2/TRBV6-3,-,CASSYFAEGTEAFF
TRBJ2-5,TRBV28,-,CASRQGGKETQYF
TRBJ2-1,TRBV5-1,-,CASSLAKGWNEQFF